The entry below describes one TCR beta chain. This sample was taken from a study of blood T cell repertoires in COVID-19. Overall study: The United States, Italy and Spain supplied acute and convalescent COVID-19 samples. Sample material is recorded as cDNA or gDNA derived from T cells, B-cell-depleted T cells, or PBMCs.

Original analysis: For nucleated cells, counts were estimated from reference gene primer amplification. Method: immunoSEQ multiplex PCR; TCRdb's copy keeps in-frame clones and lacks some. From that table come the V and J calls and clone size; the DNA was used to work out D and trimming. The sample holds 80,000 to 130,000 clones, roughly 92% seen once. Germline CDR1 is MGHDK and CDR2 is SYGVNS. CDR3 size: 16 residues. V lost 2 bases and J lost 0, with 11 bases in between. The sequenced material came from peripheral blood. The V call is TRBV25-1, the J call TRBJ1-3; D is perhaps TRBD1 (6 bases). The clonotype was recovered from a man aged 65 to 79 with acute or convalescent COVID-19. Written as DNA, the CDR3 is TGTGCCAGCAGTGAAGGGGGCACCACCTCTGGAAACACCATATATTTT. Translation: CASSEGGTTSGNTIYF. Based on the CDR3 plus reference TRBV25-1 and TRBJ1-3, the full variable domain is EADIYQTPRYLVIGTGKKITLECSQTMGHDKMYWYQQDPGMELHLIHYSYGVNSTEKGDLSSESTVSRIRTEHFPLTLESARPSHTSQYLCASSEGGTTSGNTIYFGEGSWLTVV.